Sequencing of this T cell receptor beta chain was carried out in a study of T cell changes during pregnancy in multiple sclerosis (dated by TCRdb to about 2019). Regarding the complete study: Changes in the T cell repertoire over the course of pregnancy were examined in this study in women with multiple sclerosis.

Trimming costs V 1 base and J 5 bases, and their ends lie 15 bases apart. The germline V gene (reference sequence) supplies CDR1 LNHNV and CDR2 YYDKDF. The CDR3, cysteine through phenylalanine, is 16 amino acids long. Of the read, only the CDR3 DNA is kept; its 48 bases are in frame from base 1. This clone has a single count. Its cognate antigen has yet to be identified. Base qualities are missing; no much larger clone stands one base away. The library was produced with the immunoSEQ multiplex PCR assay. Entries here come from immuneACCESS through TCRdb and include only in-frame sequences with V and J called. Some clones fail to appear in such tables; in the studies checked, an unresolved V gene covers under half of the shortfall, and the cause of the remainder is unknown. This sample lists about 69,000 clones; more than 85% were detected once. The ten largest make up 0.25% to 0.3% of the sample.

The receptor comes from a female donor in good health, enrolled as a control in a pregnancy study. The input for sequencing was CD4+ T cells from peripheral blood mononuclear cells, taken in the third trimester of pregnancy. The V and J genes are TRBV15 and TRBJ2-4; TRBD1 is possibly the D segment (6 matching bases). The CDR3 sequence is CATSRAPNRVENIQYF. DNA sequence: TGTGCCACCAGCAGAGCACCGAACAGGGTTGAAAACATTCAGTACTTC.